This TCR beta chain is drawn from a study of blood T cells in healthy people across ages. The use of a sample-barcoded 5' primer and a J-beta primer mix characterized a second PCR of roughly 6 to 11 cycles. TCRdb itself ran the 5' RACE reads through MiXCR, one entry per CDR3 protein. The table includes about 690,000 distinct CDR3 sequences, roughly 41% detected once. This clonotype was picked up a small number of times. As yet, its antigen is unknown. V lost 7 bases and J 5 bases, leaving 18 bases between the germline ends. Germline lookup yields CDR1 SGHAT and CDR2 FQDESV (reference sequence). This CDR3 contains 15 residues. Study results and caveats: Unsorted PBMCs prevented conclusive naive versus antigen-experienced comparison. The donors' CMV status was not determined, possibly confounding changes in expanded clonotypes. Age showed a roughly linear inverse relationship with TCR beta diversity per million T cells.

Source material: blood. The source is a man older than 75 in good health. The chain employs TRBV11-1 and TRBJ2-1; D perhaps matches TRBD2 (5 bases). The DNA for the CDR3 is TGTGCCAGCACCAAAGAAATGGGAGCGGACAATGAGCAGTTCTTC. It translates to CASTKEMGADNEQFF.